A single sample is the source of the 6 T cell receptor beta chains below, sequenced in a study of vaccination effects on CD4 cells after COVID-19. Profiled with immunoSEQ multiplex PCR; TCRdb holds only in-frame clones, not every one. The sample records about 32,000 clones, 72% being singletons. These receptors lack a known antigen. Sequencing followed a ViraFEST assay step that expanded antigen-specific CD4+ T cells with viral peptide pools. Having been cultured for 10 days, the cells underwent CD4+ T cell isolation. Each participant was administered two doses of either the BNT162b2 or the mRNA-1273 vaccine. The sample in question was CD4+ T cells from PBMCs cultured with HCoV-229E spike peptides, obtained after COVID-19 vaccination. The receptors were gathered from a human donor who received a COVID-19 vaccine.

V is TRBV5-8 and J is TRBJ2-1; D unresolved. This CDR3 has 14 amino acids. The germline CDR1 and CDR2 sequences are SGHTS and YDEGEE. V lost 2 bases and J lost 3, with 9 bases in between. The CDR3 nucleotides read TGTGCCAGCAGCTTAGGCCCTAGCTACAATGAGCAGTTCTTC. It yields the protein CASSLGPSYNEQFF.

The sample holds a few counts of this clone. The J gene is TRBJ2-1, the V gene TRBV5-1; TRBD2 is a possible D gene (6 bases). The V and J ends lost 0 bases and 0 bases respectively, with 7 bases between them. The CDR3 sequence is 15 residues long. From germline, CDR1 is SGHRS and CDR2 YFSETQ. The CDR3 region has the DNA TGCGCCAGCAGCTTGGCCGGGAGCTCCTACAATGAGCAGTTCTTC. It encodes CASSLAGSSYNEQFF.

V and J are TRBV28 and TRBJ1-2, with D possibly TRBD1 on 6 matching bases. This CDR3 region has 14 residues. From germline, CDR1 is MDHEN and CDR2 SYDVKM. The V end was cut by 6 bases, the J end by 2 bases, with 13 bases between. The CDR3 nucleotides read TGTGCCAGCAGGGAAGGGGGGGCAAACTATGGCTACACCTTC. Its protein is CASREGGANYGYTF.

V gene TRBV5-6 combines with J gene TRBJ2-3, with D perhaps TRBD1 (6 bases). Trimming took 0 bases from V and 4 from J, leaving 15 bases between them. Germline V gene sequence: CDR1 SGHDT, CDR2 YYEEEE. The CDR3 is 16 amino acids. CDR3: CASSLVRGVVADTQYF. DNA of the CDR3: TGTGCCAGCAGCTTGGTCAGGGGCGTCGTAGCAGATACGCAGTATTTT.

The chain carries TRBV6-6 and TRBJ1-2; no clear D gene. The germline V gene encodes CDR1 MNHNY and CDR2 SVGAGI (reference sequence). This CDR3 spans 15 amino acids. Trimming took off 7 bases at V and 0 bases at J, with 15 bases between the two ends. Written as DNA, the CDR3 is TGTGCCAGCAAGTTAGTCGGAGGAACTAACTATGGCTACACCTTC. Its translation is CASKLVGGTNYGYTF.

The chain couples TRBV2 to TRBJ2-7, with D hard to call. CDR1 and CDR2 (germline): SNHLY, FYNNEI. The CDR3 covers 13 residues. The ends were cut back, 3 bases at V and 2 bases at J, with 8 bases in the middle. The CDR3 region has the DNA TGTGCCAGCAGTGATGTGGGGACCTACGAGCAGTACTTC. This codes for CASSDVGTYEQYF.